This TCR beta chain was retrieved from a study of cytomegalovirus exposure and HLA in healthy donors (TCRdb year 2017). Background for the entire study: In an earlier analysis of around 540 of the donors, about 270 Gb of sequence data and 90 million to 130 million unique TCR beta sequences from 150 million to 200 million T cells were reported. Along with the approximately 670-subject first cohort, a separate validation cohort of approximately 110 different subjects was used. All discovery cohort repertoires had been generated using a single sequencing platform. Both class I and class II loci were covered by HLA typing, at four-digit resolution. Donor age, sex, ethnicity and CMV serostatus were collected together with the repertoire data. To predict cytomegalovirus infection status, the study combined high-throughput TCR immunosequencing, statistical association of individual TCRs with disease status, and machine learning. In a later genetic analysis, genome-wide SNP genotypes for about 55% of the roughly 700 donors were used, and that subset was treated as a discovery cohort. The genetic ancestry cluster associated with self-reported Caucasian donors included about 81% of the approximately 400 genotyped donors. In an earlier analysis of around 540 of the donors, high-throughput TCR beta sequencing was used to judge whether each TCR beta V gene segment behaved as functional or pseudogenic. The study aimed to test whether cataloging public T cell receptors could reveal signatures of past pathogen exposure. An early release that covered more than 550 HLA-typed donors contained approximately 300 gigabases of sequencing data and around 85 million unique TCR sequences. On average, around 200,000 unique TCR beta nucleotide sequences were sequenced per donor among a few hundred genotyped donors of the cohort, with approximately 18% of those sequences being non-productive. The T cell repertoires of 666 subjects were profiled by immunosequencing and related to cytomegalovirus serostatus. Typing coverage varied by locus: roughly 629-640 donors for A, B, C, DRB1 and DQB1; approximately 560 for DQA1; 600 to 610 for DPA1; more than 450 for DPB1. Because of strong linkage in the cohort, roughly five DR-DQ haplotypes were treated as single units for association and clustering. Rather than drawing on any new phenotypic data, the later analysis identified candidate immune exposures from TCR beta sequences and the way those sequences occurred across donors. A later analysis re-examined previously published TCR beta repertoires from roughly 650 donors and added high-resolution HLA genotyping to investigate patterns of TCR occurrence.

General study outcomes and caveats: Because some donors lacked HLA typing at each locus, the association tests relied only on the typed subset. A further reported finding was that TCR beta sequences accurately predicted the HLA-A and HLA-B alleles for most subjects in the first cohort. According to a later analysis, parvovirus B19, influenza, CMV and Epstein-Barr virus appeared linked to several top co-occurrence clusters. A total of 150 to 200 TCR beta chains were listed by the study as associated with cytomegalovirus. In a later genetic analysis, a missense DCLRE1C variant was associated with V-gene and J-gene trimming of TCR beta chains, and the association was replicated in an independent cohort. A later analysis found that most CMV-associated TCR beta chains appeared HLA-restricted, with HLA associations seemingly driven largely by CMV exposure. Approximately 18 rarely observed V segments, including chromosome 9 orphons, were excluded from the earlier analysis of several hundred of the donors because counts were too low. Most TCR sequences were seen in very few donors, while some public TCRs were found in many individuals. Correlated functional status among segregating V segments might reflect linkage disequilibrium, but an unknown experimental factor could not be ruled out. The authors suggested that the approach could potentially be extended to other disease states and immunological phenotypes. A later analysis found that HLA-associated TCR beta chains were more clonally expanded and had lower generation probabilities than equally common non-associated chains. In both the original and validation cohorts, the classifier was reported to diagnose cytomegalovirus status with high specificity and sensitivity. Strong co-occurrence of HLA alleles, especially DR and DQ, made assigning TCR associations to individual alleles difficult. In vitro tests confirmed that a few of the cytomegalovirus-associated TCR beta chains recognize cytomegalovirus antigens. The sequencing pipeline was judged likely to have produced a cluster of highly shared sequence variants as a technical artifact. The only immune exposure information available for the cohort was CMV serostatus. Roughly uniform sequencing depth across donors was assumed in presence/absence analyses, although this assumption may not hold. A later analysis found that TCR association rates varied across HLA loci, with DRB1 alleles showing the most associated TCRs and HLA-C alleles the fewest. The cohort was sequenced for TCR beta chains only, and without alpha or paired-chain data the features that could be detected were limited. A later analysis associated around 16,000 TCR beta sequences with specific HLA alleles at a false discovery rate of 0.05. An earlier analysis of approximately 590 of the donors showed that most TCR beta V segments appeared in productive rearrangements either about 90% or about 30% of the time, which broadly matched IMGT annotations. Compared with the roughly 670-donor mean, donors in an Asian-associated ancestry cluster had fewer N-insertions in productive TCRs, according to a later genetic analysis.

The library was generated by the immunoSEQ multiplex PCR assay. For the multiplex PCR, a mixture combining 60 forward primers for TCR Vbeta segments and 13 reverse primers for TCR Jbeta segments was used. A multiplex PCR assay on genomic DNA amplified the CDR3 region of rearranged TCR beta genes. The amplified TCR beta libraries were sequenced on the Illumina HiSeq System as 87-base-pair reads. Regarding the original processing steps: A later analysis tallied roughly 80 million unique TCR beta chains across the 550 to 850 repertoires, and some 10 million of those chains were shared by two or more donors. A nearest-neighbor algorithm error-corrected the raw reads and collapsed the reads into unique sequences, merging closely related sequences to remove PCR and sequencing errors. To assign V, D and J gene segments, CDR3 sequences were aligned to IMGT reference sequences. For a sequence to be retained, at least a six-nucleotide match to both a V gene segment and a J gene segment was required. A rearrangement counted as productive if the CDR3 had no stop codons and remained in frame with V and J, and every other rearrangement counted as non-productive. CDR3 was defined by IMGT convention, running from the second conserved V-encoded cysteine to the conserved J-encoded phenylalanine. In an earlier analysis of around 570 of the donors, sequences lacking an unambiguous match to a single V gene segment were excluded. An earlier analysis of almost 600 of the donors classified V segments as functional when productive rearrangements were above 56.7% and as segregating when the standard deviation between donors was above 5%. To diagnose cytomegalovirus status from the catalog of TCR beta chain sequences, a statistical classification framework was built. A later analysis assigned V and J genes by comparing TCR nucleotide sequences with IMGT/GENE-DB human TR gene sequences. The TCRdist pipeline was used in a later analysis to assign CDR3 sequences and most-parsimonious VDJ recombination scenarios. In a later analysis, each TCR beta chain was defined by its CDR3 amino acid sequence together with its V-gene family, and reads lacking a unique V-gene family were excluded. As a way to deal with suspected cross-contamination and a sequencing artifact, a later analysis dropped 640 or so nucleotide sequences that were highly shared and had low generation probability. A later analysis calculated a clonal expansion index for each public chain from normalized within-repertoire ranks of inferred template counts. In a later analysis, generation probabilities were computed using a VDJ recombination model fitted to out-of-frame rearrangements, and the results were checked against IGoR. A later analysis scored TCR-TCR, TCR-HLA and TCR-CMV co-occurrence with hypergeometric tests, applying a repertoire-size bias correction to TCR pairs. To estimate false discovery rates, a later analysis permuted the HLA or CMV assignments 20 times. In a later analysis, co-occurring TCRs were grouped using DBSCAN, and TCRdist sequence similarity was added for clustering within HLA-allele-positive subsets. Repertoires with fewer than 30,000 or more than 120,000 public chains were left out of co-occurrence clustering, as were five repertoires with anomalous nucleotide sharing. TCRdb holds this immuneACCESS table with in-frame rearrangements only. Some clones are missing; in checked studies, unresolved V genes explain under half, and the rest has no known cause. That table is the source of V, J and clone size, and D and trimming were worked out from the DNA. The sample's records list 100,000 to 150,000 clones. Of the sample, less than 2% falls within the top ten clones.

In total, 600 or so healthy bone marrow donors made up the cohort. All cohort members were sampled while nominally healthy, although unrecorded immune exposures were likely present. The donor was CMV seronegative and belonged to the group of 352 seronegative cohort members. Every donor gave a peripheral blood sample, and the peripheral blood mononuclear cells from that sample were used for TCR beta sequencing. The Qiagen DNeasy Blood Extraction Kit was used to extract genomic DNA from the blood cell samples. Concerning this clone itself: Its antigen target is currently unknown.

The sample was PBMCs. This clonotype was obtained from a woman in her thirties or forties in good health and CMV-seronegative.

The CDR3 region: CASSLVVRGNTGELFF. Here is the DNA: TGTGCCAGCAGCTTGGTGGTTAGGGGTAACACCGGGGAGCTGTTTTTT. Rearrangement joined TRBV7-3 to TRBJ2-2; TRBD1 is a possible D gene, resting on 5 matching bases. The CDR3 measures 16 amino acids from cysteine to phenylalanine. Here the CDR3 DNA is all that survives: 48 bases in frame from base 1. As encoded in the germline V gene, CDR1 is SGHTA while CDR2 is FQGTGA. The germline ends are 13 bases apart after V is trimmed by 3 bases and J by 2 bases.